Below, 5 T cell receptor beta chains from the same sample are listed, as sequenced in a study of CD8 T cells in ankylosing spondylitis. Study-wide results and caveats: For ankylosing spondylitis blood, a TCR beta motif of 7 to 9 highly homologous variants appeared characteristic.

No cognate antigen is known for these TCRs. TCRdb passed the 5' RACE reads through MiXCR, listing each CDR3 protein once. Of around 450,000 distinct CDR3 sequences in the sample, about 24% are singletons; the top ten hold 0.89%. The source material was blood, either unsorted or a sorted T cell fraction (not recorded which). The receptors were gathered from a male donor with ankylosing spondylitis.

This clonotype was counted many times. The chain links TRBV12-3 or TRBV12-4 to TRBJ2-3, with D unresolved. V was pared by 0 bases and J by 2 bases, with 6 bases between. The CDR3 spans 14 residues. CDR3 nucleotide sequence: TGTGCCAGCAGTTTAGCGGGATTCACAGATACGCAGTATTTT. Amino acid sequence: CASSLAGFTDTQYF.

This clonotype was seen only a few times. The chain uses TRBV5-5 and TRBJ1-1; 7 bases map to TRBD1. Germline loops: CDR1 SGHKS, CDR2 YYEKEE (reference sequence). CDR3 length: 11 residues. V was clipped by 0 bases and J by 10 bases; unmatched bases: 0. The CDR3 DNA reads TGTGCCAGCAGCTTGGGGGACAGAGCTTTCTTT. It yields the protein CASSLGDRAFF.

The chain is built from TRBV30 and TRBJ1-5, with 10 nucleotides matching TRBD1. Germline CDR1 and CDR2: GTSNPN and SVGIG (reference sequence). This CDR3 comprises 15 residues. V was pared by 3 bases and J by 0 bases, with 2 bases of the junction left unmatched. The CDR3 spells CAWRDRGYSNQPQHF. CDR3 DNA sequence: TGTGCCTGGAGGGACAGGGGGTATAGCAATCAGCCCCAGCATTTT.

V and J are TRBV18 and TRBJ1-1, with D possibly matching TRBD1 (6 bases). V lost 3 bases, J lost 1 base, and 15 bases lay in between. This CDR3 spans 16 amino acids. CDR1 is KGHSH, CDR2 LQKENI, per germline. The CDR3 here is CASSPLAGAGNTEAFF. In DNA form, the CDR3 reads TGTGCCAGCTCACCGTTAGCAGGGGCGGGGAACACTGAAGCTTTCTTT. The full variable domain, with the rest looked up from reference TRBV18 and TRBJ1-1, is NAGVMQNPRHLVRRRGQEARLRCSPMKGHSHVYWYRQLPEEGLKFMVYLQKENIIDESGMPKERFSAEFPKEGPSILRIQQVVRGDSAAYFCASSPLAGAGNTEAFFGQGTRLTVV.

This clonotype was picked up a small number of times. This sequence joins TRBV4-1 and TRBJ1-5, with D possibly matching TRBD1 (5 bases). The CDR3 runs 15 residues. Germline CDR1 is MGHRA and CDR2 is YSYEKL. V lost 0 bases and J lost 8, with 14 bases in between. The CDR3, as DNA: TGCGCCAGCAGCCAAGAGGGACGGCTGGGGGAGCCCCAGCATTTT. Protein sequence: CASSQEGRLGEPQHF.